This entry lists 21 T cell receptor beta chains sequenced from one sample in a study of blood T cell repertoires in COVID-19. Libraries were prepared by immunoSEQ multiplex PCR; TCRdb keeps only in-frame clonotypes and omits some of them. This table holds 250,000 to 350,000 clones, about 88% found once. The specimen sequenced was peripheral blood. These receptors came from a woman aged 60-70 years with acute or convalescent COVID-19.

CDR3 coding DNA: TGTGCCAGCAGCATACGACAGGGCCTCTCCTACGAGCAGTACTTC. Translating it yields CASSIRQGLSYEQYF. The V gene is TRBV7-8, the J gene TRBJ2-7; 7 nucleotides line up with TRBD1. The CDR3 totals 15 residues. Germline values: CDR1 SGHVS, CDR2 FQNEAQ. V dropped 5 bases and J dropped 0; count of bases not matched to a gene: 7.

The J gene is TRBJ1-5, the V gene TRBV24-1, with D perhaps TRBD1 (6 bases). V lost 4 bases, J lost 3 bases, and 12 bases lay in between. Per the germline V gene, CDR1 is KGHDR and CDR2 is SFDVKD. There are 15 residues in the CDR3. The DNA of the CDR3 is TGTGCCACCAGTGACAAACAGGGAATCAATCAGCCCCAGCATTTT. It translates to CATSDKQGINQPQHF.

As DNA, the CDR3 is TGTGCCAGCAGTTTATCGGGAGGGGGAGGGAAGGGCTACACCTTC. This codes for CASSLSGGGGKGYTF. The V call is TRBV27, the J call TRBJ1-2, with a possible D match to TRBD1 (6 bases). The CDR3 runs 15 residues. Trimming removed 0 bases from V and 8 bases from J, with 16 bases in between. Germline V lookup: CDR1 MNHEY, CDR2 SMNVEV (reference sequence).

This clone was detected only once. V usage is TRBV5-4 and J usage is TRBJ1-3, with TRBD1 matching 10 bases. Germline V gene data show CDR1 as SGHNT and CDR2 as YYREEE (reference sequence). V was pared by 4 bases and J by 3 bases, with 7 bases of the junction left unmatched. The CDR3 is 16 residues long. DNA for the CDR3: TGTGCCAGCAGCCCCAGGGACAGGGGAAGTGGAAACACCATATATTTT. Translation gives CASSPRDRGSGNTIYF.

The CDR3 coding sequence is TGTGCCTGGACGCAGGGGGACTATGGCTACACCTTC. This sequence encodes CAWTQGDYGYTF. This rearrangement joins TRBV30 to TRBJ1-2, with 7 bases matching TRBD1. After removal of 4 bases from V and 3 bases from J, the junction contained 2 bases not matched to a gene. This CDR3 is 12 amino acids long. Germline CDR1 reads GTSNPN; CDR2 reads SVGIG (reference sequence).

V and J are TRBV5-4 and TRBJ1-2; the D gene is possibly TRBD1 (6 bases). Germline loops: CDR1 SGHNT, CDR2 YYREEE (reference sequence). V gave up 4 bases and J gave up 5 bases, with 21 bases separating them. The CDR3 totals 16 residues. The CDR3 DNA sequence: TGTGCCAGCAGCCCTACTGGGGGAAGGACAGATTATGGCTACACCTTC. It codes for CASSPTGGRTDYGYTF.

The V and J genes are TRBV5-1 and TRBJ1-1; 7 bases fit TRBD1. J gave up 1 base and V 5 bases, and 5 bases lay outside the gene matches. The CDR3 runs to 14 residues. Germline V gene lookup returns CDR1 SGHRS and CDR2 YFSETQ. The CDR3 reads CASRAHRGNTEAFF. The CDR3 DNA reads TGCGCCAGCAGAGCACACAGGGGGAACACTGAAGCTTTCTTT.

This rearrangement joins TRBV7-9 to TRBJ1-2; 7 bases line up with TRBD1. The trim removed 4 bases at V and 6 bases at J, leaving 14 bases unmatched. This CDR3 region has 16 residues. Germline assignment: CDR1 SEHNR and CDR2 FQNEAQ (reference sequence). CDR3 region: CASSSPRGQGVDGYTF. Written as DNA, the CDR3 is TGTGCCAGCAGCTCACCAAGGGGGCAGGGGGTCGATGGCTACACCTTC. Combining the CDR3 with reference TRBV7-9 and TRBJ1-2 gives the whole variable domain DTGVSQNPRHKITKRGQNVTFRCDPISEHNRLYWYRQTLGQGPEFLTYFQNEAQLEKSRLLSDRFSAERPKGSFSTLEIQRTEQGDSAMYLCASSSPRGQGVDGYTFGSGTRLTVV.

This chain connects TRBV27 to TRBJ1-2; the match to TRBD1 covers 7 bases. V was clipped by 9 bases and J by 4 bases; unmatched bases: 11. CDR3 size: 14 residues. Germline V gene sequence: CDR1 MNHEY, CDR2 SMNVEV (reference sequence). DNA for the CDR3: TGTGCCAGACAAGACAGGGAGACCATCTATGGCTACACCTTC. Its translation is CARQDRETIYGYTF.

The chain joins TRBV2 to TRBJ2-2; no clear D gene. This CDR3 is built from 14 residues. Trimming cost V 1 base and J 6 bases, with 9 bases left between them. Per germline, CDR1 SNHLY and CDR2 FYNNEI. In nucleotides, the CDR3 is TGTGCCAGCAGTGAAGTGGCTTCTGCCGGGGAGCTGTTTTTT. This translates into CASSEVASAGELFF.

This chain uses TRBV7-9 with TRBJ1-4, with TRBD1 identical over 7 bases. Germline V gives CDR1 SEHNR, CDR2 FQNEAQ (reference sequence). This CDR3 has 14 residues. The ends lost 5 bases at V and 8 bases at J; junction bases unmatched: 8. CDR3 bases: TGTGCCAGCAGCCAGCCCGGGACAGCCGAAAAACTGTTTTTT. Its protein product is CASSQPGTAEKLFF. The full variable domain, completed using reference TRBV7-9 and TRBJ1-4, is DTGVSQNPRHKITKRGQNVTFRCDPISEHNRLYWYRQTLGQGPEFLTYFQNEAQLEKSRLLSDRFSAERPKGSFSTLEIQRTEQGDSAMYLCASSQPGTAEKLFFGSGTQLSVL.

J is TRBJ2-5 and V is TRBV4-3; D not certain. V was shortened by 0 bases and J by 5 bases, with 10 bases between the two germline ends. The germline V gene has CDR1 LGHNA and CDR2 YSLEER. The length of the CDR3 is 14 residues. This CDR3 reads CASSQERGRETQYF. The CDR3 DNA sequence: TGCGCCAGCAGCCAAGAAAGAGGCCGGGAGACCCAGTACTTC.

The chain joins TRBV9 to TRBJ1-3; tentatively, D is TRBD1 (5 bases). CDR1 and CDR2 (germline): SGDLS, YYNGEE. The length of the CDR3 is 14 residues. V gave up 1 base and J gave up 4 bases, with 9 bases separating them. CDR3 sequence: CASSVQGLGNTIYF. In DNA, the CDR3 is TGTGCCAGCAGCGTACAGGGTCTCGGAAACACCATATATTTT.

The rearrangement uses TRBV23-1 and TRBJ2-7; the D is unclear. Being an ORF, TRBV23-1 has a function that is uncertain. This CDR3 region has 12 residues. Trimming took 4 bases from V and 5 from J, leaving 9 bases between them. CDR3 coding DNA: TGCGCCAGCAGTCTCCCGGTCCACGAGCAGTACTTC. This gives the protein CASSLPVHEQYF.

V and J are TRBV6-5 and TRBJ2-2; D is possibly TRBD2 (6 bases). CDR1 and CDR2 from the germline V gene are MNHEY and SVGAGI. Trimming cost V 2 bases and J 2 bases, with 9 bases left between them. This CDR3 has 15 amino acids. The CDR3 bases are TGTGCCAGCAGTTACCGGGACTTTAACACCGGGGAGCTGTTTTTT. Translating it yields CASSYRDFNTGELFF.

The chain joins TRBV7-9 to TRBJ1-1; D remains unclear. The CDR3 is 14 residues long. V gave up 1 base and J gave up 5 bases, with 11 bases separating them. Germline loops: CDR1 SEHNR, CDR2 FQNEAQ (reference sequence). The CDR3 reads CASSLGATGTEAFF. In DNA, the CDR3 is TGTGCCAGCAGCTTAGGCGCGACGGGGACTGAAGCTTTCTTT. The variable domain in full, with the rest retrieved from reference TRBV7-9 and TRBJ1-1, is DTGVSQNPRHKITKRGQNVTFRCDPISEHNRLYWYRQTLGQGPEFLTYFQNEAQLEKSRLLSDRFSAERPKGSFSTLEIQRTEQGDSAMYLCASSLGATGTEAFFGQGTRLTVV.

In DNA form, the CDR3 reads TGTGCCAGTAGGAGGGCAAGGGACACTGAAGCTTTCTTT. As protein: CASRRARDTEAFF. J is TRBJ1-1 and V is TRBV19; no clear D. Germline V gene data show CDR1 as LNHDA and CDR2 as SQIVND (reference sequence). The CDR3 totals 13 residues. V was trimmed by 6 bases and J by 3 bases, leaving 11 bases between them.

The rearrangement links TRBV7-9 to TRBJ2-7; 9 nucleotides agree with TRBD2. This CDR3 has 14 residues. Germline V CDR1 and CDR2: SEHNR, FQNEAQ (reference sequence). The ends lost 1 base at V and 7 bases at J; junction bases unmatched: 5. The CDR3 region is CASSLELAGLEQYF. The CDR3 coding sequence is TGTGCCAGCAGCTTAGAACTAGCGGGCCTAGAGCAGTACTTC.

The chain uses TRBV6-2 or TRBV6-3 and TRBJ2-1; the match to TRBD1 covers 9 bases. There are 15 residues in the CDR3. CDR1 is MNHEY and CDR2 is SVGEGT in the germline V gene. The V segment lost 6 bases and the J segment 8 bases; nucleotides outside the gene matches: 11. The CDR3 loop reads CASSPGQGLIDEQFF. CDR3 in DNA: TGTGCCAGCAGCCCCGGACAGGGGTTAATTGATGAGCAGTTCTTC.

V and J are TRBV5-1 and TRBJ2-1, with 10 nucleotides matching TRBD2. CDR1 and CDR2 (germline): SGHRS, YFSETQ. Trimming took 1 base from V and 0 from J; bases not matched to a gene: 4. This CDR3 has 17 amino acids. Written as DNA, the CDR3 is TGCGCCAGCAGCTTGATCCCTAGCGGGAGCTCCTACAATGAGCAGTTCTTC. It yields the protein CASSLIPSGSSYNEQFF. Full variable domain (missing parts from reference TRBV5-1 and TRBJ2-1): KAGVTQTPRYLIKTRGQQVTLSCSPISGHRSVSWYQQTPGQGLQFLFEYFSETQRNKGNFPGRFSGRQFSNSRSEMNVSTLELGDSALYLCASSLIPSGSSYNEQFFGPGTRLTVL.

This clone was seen just once. The chain couples TRBV6-4 to TRBJ2-6, with D unresolved. The CDR3 sequence is 16 residues long. Germline values: CDR1 MRHNA, CDR2 SNTAGT. The germline V and J ends were trimmed by 0 bases and 0 bases, with 6 bases remaining between them. The CDR3 sequence: CASSDSRSSGANVLTF. In DNA, the CDR3 is TGTGCCAGCAGTGACTCAAGGAGCTCTGGGGCCAACGTCCTGACTTTC.